Listed below are T cell receptor beta chains from one sample, sequenced in a study of blood T cell repertoires in COVID-19. Measured with immunoSEQ multiplex PCR; TCRdb has only the in-frame clones, and not every one. Here the sample spans around 480,000 clones, about 87% being singletons. Sequences were obtained from peripheral blood. These receptors came from a woman in her forties or fifties with COVID-19, enrolled during active disease. The conserved cysteine and the conserved F or W are not part of the CDR3 here.

J | V | CDR3
TRBJ2-1 | TRBV5-1 | ASSLGGTGTYNEQF
TRBJ2-7 | TRBV2 | ASSTYEQY
TRBJ1-3 | TRBV6-5 | ASAEPGLSGNTIY
TRBJ2-3 | TRBV9 | ASSPRHLPDTQY
TRBJ1-2 | TRBV30 | AWTQGGRYGYT
TRBJ2-7 | TRBV13 | ASSSRTSGDPYEQY
TRBJ1-2 | TRBV6-2/TRBV6-3 | ASSFYSYGYT
TRBJ2-7 | TRBV27 | ASSLSPQAYEQY
TRBJ1-2 | TRBV27 | ASSLEGGHYGYT
TRBJ2-1 | TRBV7-9 | ASSDREQF
TRBJ2-2 | TRBV7-9 | ASSLGGVTGELF
TRBJ1-4 | TRBV19 | ASSIVVNEKLF
TRBJ2-1 | TRBV7-2 | ASSLETVYNEQF
TRBJ2-1 | TRBV30 | AWSVRGDEQF
TRBJ2-3 | TRBV3-1/TRBV3-2 | ASSQEGGLGDTQY
TRBJ2-5 | TRBV6-1 | ASSEWDTVKETQY
TRBJ2-7 | TRBV2 | ASSRQVYEQY